The source of this TCR beta chain is a study of shared clonotypes between healthy human individuals. The assay ran at deep level. Over several immunoSEQ plates, each subset's genomic DNA was distributed in even portions. The method was immunoSEQ multiplex PCR; TCRdb's version includes in-frame clones alone and lacks a portion of them. Of some 380,000 clones detected, 90% to 97% appear once; the ten largest clones hold approximately 0.3%. Study results and caveats: Since donors were few, the genetic and exposure-history diversity represented was limited.

Turning to this clone: Its antigen remains unknown.

CDR1 is SGHNT, CDR2 YYREEE, per germline (reference sequence). V shed 3 bases and J shed 5 bases, with 21 bases lying between them. This CDR3 has 16 residues. Sequencing was carried out using memory CD8+ T cells sorted from blood. The subset here: CD45RO+ cells pooled with CCR7-negative TemRA cells. The chain has TRBV5-4 and TRBJ2-7; a weak D match, TRBD2 (5 bases). This sequence originates from a man aged 30 to 45 in good health. CDR3 bases: TGTGCCAGCAGCTGGGCCCCAGCGGACCCCCGACACGAGCAGTACTTC. Translated, it gives CASSWAPADPRHEQYF.